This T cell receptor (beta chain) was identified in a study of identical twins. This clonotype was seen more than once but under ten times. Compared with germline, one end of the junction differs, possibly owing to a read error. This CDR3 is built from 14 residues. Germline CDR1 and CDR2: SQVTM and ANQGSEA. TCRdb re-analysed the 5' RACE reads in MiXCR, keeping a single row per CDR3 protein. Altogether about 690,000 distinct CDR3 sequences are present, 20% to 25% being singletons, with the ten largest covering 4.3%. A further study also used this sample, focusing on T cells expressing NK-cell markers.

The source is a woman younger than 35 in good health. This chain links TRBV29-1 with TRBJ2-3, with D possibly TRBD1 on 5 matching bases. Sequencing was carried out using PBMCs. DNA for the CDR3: TGCAGCGCTGAAGGGGAACTTAGCACAGATACGCAGTATTTT. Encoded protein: CSAEGELSTDTQYF.